This T cell receptor beta chain was retrieved from a study of T cells in Graves' hyperthyroidism and ophthalmopathy. For the study at large: Peripheral blood was collected at initial diagnosis, before any treatment.

The TCR beta CDR3 regions underwent amplification using RNA transcripts as the source. With the HTBI primer set, the TCR CDR3 went through a first round of RT-PCR. One entry per CDR3 protein results from TCRdb running MiXCR on the multiplex PCR reads. The sample contains approximately 410,000 distinct CDR3 sequences, roughly 13% of which appear only once. Study results and limitations: Stable hyperthyroidism and ophthalmopathy were separated using 13 V-J signatures.

The CDR3 is 16 amino acids. After removal of 4 bases from V and 6 bases from J, the junction contained 11 bases not matched to a gene. Germline assignment: CDR1 MDHEN and CDR2 SYDVKM. Hyperthyroidism had been newly diagnosed in patients aged 18 to 65, and its duration was under 2 months. Using approximately 10 ml of fresh peripheral blood, PBMCs were prepared. This clonotype showed up many times. The antigen remains unidentified. This clonotype originated in a woman between 18 and 29 years old with Graves' hyperthyroidism. Sequenced input: blood. V gene TRBV28 combines with J gene TRBJ2-1, with TRBD2 matching over 8 bases. The CDR3 region is CASSSTGTRSLNEQFF. CDR3 coding DNA: TGTGCCAGCAGTTCCACCGGGACTAGATCTCTCAATGAGCAGTTCTTC.